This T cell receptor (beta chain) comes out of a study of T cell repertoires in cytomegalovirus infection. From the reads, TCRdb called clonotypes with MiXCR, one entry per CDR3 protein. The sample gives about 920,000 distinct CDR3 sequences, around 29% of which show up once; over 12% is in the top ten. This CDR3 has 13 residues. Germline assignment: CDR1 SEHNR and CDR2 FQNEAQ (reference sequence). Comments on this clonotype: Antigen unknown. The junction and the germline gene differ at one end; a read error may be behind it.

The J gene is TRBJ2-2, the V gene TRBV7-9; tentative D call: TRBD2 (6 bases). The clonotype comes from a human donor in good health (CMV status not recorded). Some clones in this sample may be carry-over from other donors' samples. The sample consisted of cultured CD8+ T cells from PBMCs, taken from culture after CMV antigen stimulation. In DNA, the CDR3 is TGTGCCAGCACCCCCCGGGTTACCGGGGGGCTGTTTTTT. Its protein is CASTPRVTGGLFF.